The clone carrying this T cell receptor beta chain has just one count. After removal of 4 bases from V and 10 bases from J, the junction contained 13 bases not matched to a gene. This CDR3 spans 14 amino acids. Germline assignment: CDR1 SGHNT and CDR2 YYREEE (reference sequence). Those who participated ranged in age from 18 to 89 years and resided in approximately 23 US areas. Participants had their cohort set by participant-reported clinical history. Repertoires were generated with immunoSEQ multiplex PCR, while TCRdb's copy carries only in-frame clones and drops some. The sample yields 150,000 to 200,000 clones, roughly 84% seen once. The entry originates in a study of blood T cell repertoires in COVID-19. Background on the study: Samples representing acute and convalescent COVID-19 were sourced from the United States, Italy and Spain. PBMCs, B-cell-depleted T cells, or T cells provided the cDNA or gDNA that made up the material.

The sequence was collected from a middle-aged man who had recovered from COVID-19. This rearrangement joins TRBV5-4 to TRBJ1-1; 7 bases match TRBD1. The sequencing input was PBMCs or T cells enriched from blood (not recorded which). The DNA of the CDR3 is TGTGCCAGCAGCGGGACAGAAGTATCTCTACGAGCTTTCTTT. This translates into CASSGTEVSLRAFF.